The T cell receptor beta chain under discussion was sequenced for a study of shared clonotypes between healthy human individuals. The study, taken as a whole, reports: For naive CD4 cells, roughly 5% of clonotypes were shared across a few donors.

On this clone itself: What it binds is unknown.

This table comes from immunoSEQ multiplex PCR, and its TCRdb copy is limited to in-frame clones, with some not included. Of some 2,000,000 clones listed, approximately 94% are singletons. Positively selected for CCR7, the CD45RO-negative cells used as naive CD8 cells excluded terminally differentiated effector memory CD45RA+ cells. Germline CDR1 is MNHNS and CDR2 is SASEGT. The germline V and J ends were trimmed by 8 bases and 1 base, with 12 bases remaining between them. The CDR3 totals 14 residues. The clonotype originates from a man younger than 35 in good health. The V gene is TRBV6-1, the J gene TRBJ2-1; TRBD2 might be the D (6 bases). The sequenced material came from naive CD8+ T cells sorted from blood. The CDR3 nucleotides are TGTGCCAGCGGGAGGAGGGAATCCTACAATGAGCAGTTCTTC. Translated: CASGRRESYNEQFF.